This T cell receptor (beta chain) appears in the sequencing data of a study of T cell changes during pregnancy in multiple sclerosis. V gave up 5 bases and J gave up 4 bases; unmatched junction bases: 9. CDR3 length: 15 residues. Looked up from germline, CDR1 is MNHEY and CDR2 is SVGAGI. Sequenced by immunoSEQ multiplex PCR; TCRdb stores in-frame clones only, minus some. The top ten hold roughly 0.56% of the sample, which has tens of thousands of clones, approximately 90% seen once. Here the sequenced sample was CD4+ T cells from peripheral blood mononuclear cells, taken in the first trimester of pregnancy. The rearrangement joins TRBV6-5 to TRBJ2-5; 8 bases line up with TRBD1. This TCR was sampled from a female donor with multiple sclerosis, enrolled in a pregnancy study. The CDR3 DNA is TGTGCCAGCAGTAGGGCCGGACAGGGCAGAGAGACCCAGTACTTC. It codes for CASSRAGQGRETQYF.